This T cell receptor (beta chain) was observed in a study of T cell responses to AZD1222 COVID-19 vaccine. Using immunoSEQ multiplex PCR, the repertoire was profiled, and TCRdb retains in-frame clones only, with some absent. Of 99,000 or so clones listed, approximately 87% are singletons. This CDR3 region has 13 residues. Trimming cost V 1 base and J 6 bases; bases outside gene matches: 1. Germline CDR1 and CDR2: SGHNT and YYREEE (reference sequence). This clone was picked up one time. This receptor was taken from an adult in good health. J is TRBJ2-1 and V is TRBV5-4; the match to TRBD2 covers 7 bases. Sequencing used peripheral blood, obtained on day 0 of AZD1222 vaccination. For the CDR3, the DNA is TGTGCCAGCAGCTTGACGGGGGGCAATGAGCAGTTCTTC. Its protein product is CASSLTGGNEQFF. Together with reference TRBV5-4 and TRBJ2-1, the CDR3 gives the full variable domain: ETGVTQSPTHLIKTRGQQVTLRCSSQSGHNTVSWYQQALGQGPQFIFQYYREEENGRGNFPPRFSGLQFPNYSSELNVNALELDDSALYLCASSLTGGNEQFFGPGTRLTVL.